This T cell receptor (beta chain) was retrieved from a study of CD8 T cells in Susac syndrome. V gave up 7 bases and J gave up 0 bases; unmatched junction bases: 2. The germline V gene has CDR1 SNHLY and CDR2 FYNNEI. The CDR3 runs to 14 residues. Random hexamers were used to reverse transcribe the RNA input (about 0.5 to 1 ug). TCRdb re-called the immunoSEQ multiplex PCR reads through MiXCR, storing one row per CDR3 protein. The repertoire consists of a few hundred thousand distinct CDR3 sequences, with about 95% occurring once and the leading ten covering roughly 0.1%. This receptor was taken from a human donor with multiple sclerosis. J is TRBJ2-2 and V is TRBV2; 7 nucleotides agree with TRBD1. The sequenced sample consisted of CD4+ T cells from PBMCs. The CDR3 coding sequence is TGTGCCAGCACCGGGACAGCGAACACCGGGGAGCTGTTTTTT. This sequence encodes CASTGTANTGELFF. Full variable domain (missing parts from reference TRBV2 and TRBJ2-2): EPEVTQTPSHQVTQMGQEVILRCVPISNHLYFYWYRQILGQKVEFLVSFYNNEISEKSEIFDDQFSVERPDGSNFTLKIRSTKLEDSAMYFCASTGTANTGELFFGEGSRLTVL.